This T cell receptor beta chain was observed in a study of T cells after yellow fever vaccination. Across the whole study: SMART-Seq v4 Ultra Low Input served to prepare low-cell-number fractions.

As TCR cDNA was made by 5'RACE template switching, a universal primer site and UMIs were added. TCRdb re-called the 5' RACE reads with MiXCR, one entry per CDR3 protein. The sample has about 300,000 distinct CDR3 sequences; 7.5% to 9% are singletons. The germline gives CDR1 ENHRY, CDR2 SYGVKD. The ends lost 3 bases at V and 1 base at J; junction bases unmatched: 4. CDR3 length: 16 residues. Study outcomes and limitations: Post-booster repertoires again held most primary-vaccination clones (roughly 95% CD4, roughly 88% CD8).

The table lists this clonotype with a few counts. Antigen specificity is unknown. The TCR sequence derives from a man aged 18 to 30 who received the YFV17D yellow fever vaccine. The sample in question was CD4+ T cells sorted from PBMCs, obtained 5 days after the yellow fever booster vaccination. The V gene is TRBV10-3, the J gene TRBJ2-3, with TRBD1 identical over 10 bases. The CDR3 DNA is TGTGCCATCAGTGAAATAGGACAGGGGGGCACAGATACGCAGTATTTT. Its translation: CAISEIGQGGTDTQYF.